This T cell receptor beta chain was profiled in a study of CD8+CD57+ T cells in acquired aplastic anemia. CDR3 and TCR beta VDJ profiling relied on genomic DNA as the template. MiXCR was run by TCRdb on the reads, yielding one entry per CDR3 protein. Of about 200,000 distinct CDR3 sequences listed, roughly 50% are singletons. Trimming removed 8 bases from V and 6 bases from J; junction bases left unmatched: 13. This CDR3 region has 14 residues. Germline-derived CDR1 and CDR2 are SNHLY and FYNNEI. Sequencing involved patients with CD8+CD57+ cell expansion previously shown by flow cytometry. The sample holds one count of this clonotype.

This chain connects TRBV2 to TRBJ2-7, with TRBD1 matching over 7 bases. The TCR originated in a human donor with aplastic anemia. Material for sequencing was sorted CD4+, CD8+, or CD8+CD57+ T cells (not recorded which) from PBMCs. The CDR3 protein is CASGSRQGVSEQYV. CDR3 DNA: TGTGCCAGCGGTTCAAGACAGGGAGTCTCCGAGCAGTACGTC.